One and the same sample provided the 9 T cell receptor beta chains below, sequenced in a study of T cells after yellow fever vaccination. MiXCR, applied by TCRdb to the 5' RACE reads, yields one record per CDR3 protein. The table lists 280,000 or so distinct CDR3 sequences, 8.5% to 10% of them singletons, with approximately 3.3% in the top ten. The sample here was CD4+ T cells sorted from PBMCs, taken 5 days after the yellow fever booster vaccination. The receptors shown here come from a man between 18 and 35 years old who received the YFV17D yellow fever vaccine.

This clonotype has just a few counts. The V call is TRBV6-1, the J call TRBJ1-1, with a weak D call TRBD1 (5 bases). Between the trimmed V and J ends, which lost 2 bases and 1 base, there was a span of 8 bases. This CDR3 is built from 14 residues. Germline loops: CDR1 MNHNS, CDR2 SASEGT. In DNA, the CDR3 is TGTGCCAGCAGTGAATTGGGACCGAACACTGAAGCTTTCTTT. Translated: CASSELGPNTEAFF.

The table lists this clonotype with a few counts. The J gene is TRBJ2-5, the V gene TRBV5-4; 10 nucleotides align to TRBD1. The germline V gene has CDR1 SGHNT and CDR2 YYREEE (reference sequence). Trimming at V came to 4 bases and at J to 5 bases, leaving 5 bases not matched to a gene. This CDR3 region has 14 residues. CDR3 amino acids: CASSKPGQGETQYF. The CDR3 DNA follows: TGTGCCAGCAGCAAGCCGGGACAGGGGGAGACCCAGTACTTC. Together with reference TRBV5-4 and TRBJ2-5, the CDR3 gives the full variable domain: ETGVTQSPTHLIKTRGQQVTLRCSSQSGHNTVSWYQQALGQGPQFIFQYYREEENGRGNFPPRFSGLQFPNYSSELNVNALELDDSALYLCASSKPGQGETQYFGPGTRLLVL.

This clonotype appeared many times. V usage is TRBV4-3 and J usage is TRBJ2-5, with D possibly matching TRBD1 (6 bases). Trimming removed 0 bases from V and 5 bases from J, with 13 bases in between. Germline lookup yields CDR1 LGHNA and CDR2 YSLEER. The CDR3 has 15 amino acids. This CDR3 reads CASSQDITGWETQYF. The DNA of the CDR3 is TGCGCCAGCAGCCAAGATATTACAGGGTGGGAGACCCAGTACTTC.

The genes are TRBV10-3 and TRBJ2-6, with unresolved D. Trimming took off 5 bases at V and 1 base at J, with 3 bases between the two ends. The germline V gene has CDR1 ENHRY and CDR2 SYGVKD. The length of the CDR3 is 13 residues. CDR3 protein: CAISMSGANVLTF. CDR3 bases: TGTGCCATCAGTATGTCTGGGGCCAACGTCCTGACTTTC.

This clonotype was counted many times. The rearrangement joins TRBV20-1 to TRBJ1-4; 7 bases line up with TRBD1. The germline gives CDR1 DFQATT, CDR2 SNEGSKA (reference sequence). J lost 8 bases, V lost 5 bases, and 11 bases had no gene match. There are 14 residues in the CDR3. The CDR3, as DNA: TGCAGTGCTCGTGACAGGGTTAGAGGGGAAAAACTGTTTTTT. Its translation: CSARDRVRGEKLFF.

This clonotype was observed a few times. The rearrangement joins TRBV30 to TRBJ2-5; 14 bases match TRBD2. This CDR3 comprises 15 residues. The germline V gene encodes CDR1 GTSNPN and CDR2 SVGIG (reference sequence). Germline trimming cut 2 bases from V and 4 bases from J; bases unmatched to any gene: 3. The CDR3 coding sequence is TGTGCCTGGAGTCCGACTAGCGGGGGGGGAGAGACCCAGTACTTC. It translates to CAWSPTSGGGETQYF.

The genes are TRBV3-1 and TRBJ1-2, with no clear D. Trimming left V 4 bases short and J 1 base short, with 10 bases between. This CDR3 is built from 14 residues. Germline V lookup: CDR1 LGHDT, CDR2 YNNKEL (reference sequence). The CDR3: CASSLGSNNYGYTF. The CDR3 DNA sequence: TGTGCCAGCAGCCTGGGCAGCAATAACTATGGCTACACCTTC.

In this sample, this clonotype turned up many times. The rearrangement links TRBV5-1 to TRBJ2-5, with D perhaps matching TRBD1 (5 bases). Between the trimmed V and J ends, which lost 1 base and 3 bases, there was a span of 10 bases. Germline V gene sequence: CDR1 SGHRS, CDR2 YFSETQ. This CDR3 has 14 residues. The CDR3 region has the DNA TGCGCCAGCAGCTTGTCGGGCAGGGAAGAGACCCAGTACTTC. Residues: CASSLSGREETQYF. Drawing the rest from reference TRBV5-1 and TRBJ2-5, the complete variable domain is KAGVTQTPRYLIKTRGQQVTLSCSPISGHRSVSWYQQTPGQGLQFLFEYFSETQRNKGNFPGRFSGRQFSNSRSEMNVSTLELGDSALYLCASSLSGREETQYFGPGTRLLVL.

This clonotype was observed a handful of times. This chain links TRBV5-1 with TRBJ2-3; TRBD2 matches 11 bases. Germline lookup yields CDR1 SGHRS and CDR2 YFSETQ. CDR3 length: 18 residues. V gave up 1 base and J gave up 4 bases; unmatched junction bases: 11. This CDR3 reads CASSLRASGGLGPDTQYF. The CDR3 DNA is TGCGCCAGCAGCTTGAGGGCTAGCGGGGGGCTAGGACCAGATACGCAGTATTTT.